Shown below are 31 T cell receptor beta chains from a single sample sequenced in a study of shared clonotypes between healthy human individuals. Here immunoSEQ multiplex PCR was the method, and the copy in TCRdb shows in-frame clones only, minus some. This table holds 470,000 or so clones, 81% found once. Material for sequencing was PBMCs. Every receptor here comes from a woman in her forties in good health. Some clones in this sample may be carry-over from other donors' samples.

The chain is built from TRBV2 and TRBJ1-5, with 8 bases that match TRBD1. Per the germline V gene, CDR1 is SNHLY and CDR2 is FYNNEI. Trimming at V came to 4 bases and at J to 0 bases, leaving 14 bases not matched to a gene. This CDR3 is 19 amino acids long. The CDR3: CASSVGLGTGPYSNQPQHF. The DNA for the CDR3 is TGTGCCAGCAGTGTAGGGCTCGGGACAGGCCCTTATAGCAATCAGCCCCAGCATTTT. Using reference TRBV2 and TRBJ1-5 for the parts outside the CDR3, the full variable domain is EPEVTQTPSHQVTQMGQEVILRCVPISNHLYFYWYRQILGQKVEFLVSFYNNEISEKSEIFDDQFSVERPDGSNFTLKIRSTKLEDSAMYFCASSVGLGTGPYSNQPQHFGDGTRLSIL.

The genes are TRBV9 and TRBJ2-3; TRBD2 agrees at 9 bases. V gave up 0 bases and J gave up 2 bases; unmatched junction bases: 7. Germline V gives CDR1 SGDLS, CDR2 YYNGEE. This CDR3 region has 17 residues. DNA of the CDR3: TGTGCCAGCAGCGTAGGGTCTAGCGGGAAATTCACAGATACGCAGTATTTT. This codes for CASSVGSSGKFTDTQYF. Drawing the rest from reference TRBV9 and TRBJ2-3, the complete variable domain is DSGVTQTPKHLITATGQRVTLRCSPRSGDLSVYWYQQSLDQGLQFLIQYYNGEERAKGNILERFSAQQFPDLHSELNLSSLELGDSALYFCASSVGSSGKFTDTQYFGPGTRLTVL.

The chain employs TRBV13 and TRBJ2-7, with TRBD2 identical over 10 bases. Germline loops: CDR1 PRHDT, CDR2 FYEKMQ (reference sequence). This CDR3 comprises 16 residues. V shed 5 bases and J 0 bases; nucleotides not matched to a gene: 7. The CDR3 spells CASSPSGRAISYEQYF. Here the CDR3 DNA reads TGTGCCAGCAGCCCGAGCGGGAGGGCGATCTCCTACGAGCAGTACTTC.

About this clone: The likely explanation is a read error, given a far larger clone one base away. The chain couples TRBV5-1 to TRBJ1-1, with 9 bases fitting TRBD1. V trimming: 4 bases; J trimming: 6 bases; junction bases outside the gene matches: 10. The CDR3 is made up of 15 amino acids. CDR1 SGHRS and CDR2 YFSETQ come from the germline V gene. The CDR3 reads CASSPDRGGLAEAFF. CDR3 bases: TGCGCCAGCAGCCCAGACAGGGGGGGATTAGCTGAAGCTTTCTTT.

The CDR3 sequence: CASGTSGISYEQYF. Written as DNA, the CDR3 is TGTGCCAGCGGGACTAGCGGGATTTCCTACGAGCAGTACTTC. The chain has TRBV27 and TRBJ2-7; the match to TRBD2 covers 13 bases. Germline V gene data show CDR1 as MNHEY and CDR2 as SMNVEV (reference sequence). The CDR3 loop spans 14 amino acids. Trimming at V came to 8 bases and at J to 1 base, leaving 2 bases not matched to a gene.

The genes are TRBV27 and TRBJ1-1, with D maybe TRBD1 (5 bases). The CDR3 extends over 14 amino acids. CDR1 is MNHEY, CDR2 SMNVEV, per germline (reference sequence). Trimming left V 5 bases short and J 1 base short, with 11 bases between. In DNA form, the CDR3 reads TGTGCCAGCAGTCAGGGCTGGGCGAACACTGAAGCTTTCTTT. This translates into CASSQGWANTEAFF.

This clone was seen only once. With a far larger clone one base away, a read error is the likely cause. The chain couples TRBV5-8 to TRBJ2-5; no definite D call. Germline lookup yields CDR1 SGHTS and CDR2 YDEGEE. V was pared by 1 base and J by 2 bases, with 0 bases between. CDR3 length: 11 residues. CDR3 sequence (DNA): TGTGCCAGCAGCTTGCAAGAGACCCAGTACTTC. Translating it yields CASSLQETQYF. The whole variable domain, filled in from reference TRBV5-8 and TRBJ2-5, reads EAGVTQSPTHLIKTRGQQATLRCSPISGHTSVYWYQQALGLGLQFLLWYDEGEERNRGNFPPRFSGRQFPNYSSELNVNALELEDSALYLCASSLQETQYFGPGTRLLVL.

The gene calls are TRBV7-2 and TRBJ2-7; D ambiguous. The CDR3 has 14 amino acids. Germline V gene lookup returns CDR1 SGHTA and CDR2 FQGNSA. V dropped 5 bases and J dropped 1 base, with 12 bases sitting between them. The CDR3 sequence is CASSKYWESYEQYF. In DNA form, the CDR3 reads TGTGCCAGCAGCAAATACTGGGAATCCTACGAGCAGTACTTC.

This chain joins TRBV27 and TRBJ2-7; 9 bases map to TRBD1. The CDR3 spans 15 residues. V lost 3 bases, J lost 3 bases, and 6 bases stayed unmatched. The germline V gene encodes CDR1 MNHEY and CDR2 SMNVEV (reference sequence). In DNA form, the CDR3 reads TGTGCCAGCAGTTTCACCGGGACAGGGTTCTACGAGCAGTACTTC. Translating it yields CASSFTGTGFYEQYF.

The chain uses TRBV9 and TRBJ1-4; no clear D gene. CDR3 length: 15 residues. The V and J ends lost 0 bases and 2 bases respectively, with 8 bases between them. Germline loops: CDR1 SGDLS, CDR2 YYNGEE. The CDR3 nucleotides read TGTGCCAGCAGCGTAGGGGCCGGGACTAATGAAAAACTGTTTTTT. Translation gives CASSVGAGTNEKLFF. Using reference TRBV9 and TRBJ1-4 for the parts outside the CDR3, the full variable domain is DSGVTQTPKHLITATGQRVTLRCSPRSGDLSVYWYQQSLDQGLQFLIQYYNGEERAKGNILERFSAQQFPDLHSELNLSSLELGDSALYFCASSVGAGTNEKLFFGSGTQLSVL.

The chain employs TRBV28 and TRBJ1-2; the D is unclear. The CDR3 is made up of 17 amino acids. CDR1 and CDR2 (germline): MDHEN, SYDVKM. V lost 6 bases and J 0 bases, leaving 20 bases between the germline ends. CDR3 sequence: CASRSYDLYQTNYGYTF. CDR3 in DNA: TGTGCCAGCAGAAGCTACGATTTATATCAGACTAACTATGGCTACACCTTC.

V gene TRBV28 combines with J gene TRBJ2-7; D is unresolved. From germline, CDR1 is MDHEN and CDR2 SYDVKM. The length of the CDR3 is 15 residues. Trimming cost V 5 bases and J 0 bases, with 14 bases left between them. The CDR3 sequence: CASSPPRQDSYEQYF. The CDR3 DNA reads as TGTGCCAGCAGTCCCCCACGGCAAGACTCCTACGAGCAGTACTTC.

Note on this clone: The sample carries other DNA sequences with the same CDR3. The genes are TRBV5-1 and TRBJ1-5; 7 bases are a match to TRBD1. CDR3 length: 14 residues. Germline V lookup: CDR1 SGHRS, CDR2 YFSETQ. J gave up 7 bases and V 0 bases, and 4 bases lay outside the gene matches. The CDR3 region has the DNA TGCGCCAGCAGCTTGGTAGGGGGCGAACAGCCCCAGCATTTT. Amino acids: CASSLVGGEQPQHF.

The chain is built from TRBV16 and TRBJ2-2; 8 positions agree with TRBD1. The germline gives CDR1 KGHSY, CDR2 FQNENV. V dropped 5 bases and J dropped 1; count of bases not matched to a gene: 0. The CDR3 loop spans 14 amino acids. CDR3 sequence: CASSDRGNTGELFF. For the CDR3, the DNA is TGTGCCAGCAGCGACAGGGGGAACACCGGGGAGCTGTTTTTT.

A note on this clone: A far larger clone lies a single base away; this is likely a read error. This chain connects TRBV30 to TRBJ1-1; D is uncertain. Trimming took 2 bases from V and 1 from J, leaving 23 bases between them. The CDR3 is 18 residues long. Germline loops: CDR1 GTSNPN, CDR2 SVGIG (reference sequence). The CDR3 region has the DNA TGTGCCTGGAGTCCCTTCGGCTTGGGTTGGTTAGGGAACACTGAAGCTTTCTTT. This sequence encodes CAWSPFGLGWLGNTEAFF.

Comments on this clone: A far larger clone is just one base off, so this is likely a read error. DNA for the CDR3: TGTGCCTGGAGTAGCCCGGGCGAGAAGTACTTC. This encodes CAWSSPGEKYF. The rearrangement links TRBV30 to TRBJ2-5, with D unresolved. CDR1 and CDR2 from the germline V gene are GTSNPN and SVGIG (reference sequence). There are 11 residues in the CDR3. Trimming left V 2 bases short and J 12 bases short, with 13 bases between.

The chain links TRBV30 to TRBJ2-4, with D possibly being TRBD1 or TRBD2 (5 bases each). Looked up from germline, CDR1 is GTSNPN and CDR2 is SVGIG (reference sequence). Trimming took 5 bases from V and 0 from J, leaving 8 bases between them. The CDR3 sequence is 13 residues long. This CDR3 reads CAWVGTAKNIQYF. The CDR3 bases are TGTGCCTGGGTTGGGACAGCCAAAAACATTCAGTACTTC.

This rearrangement joins TRBV7-9 to TRBJ2-7; 13 positions match TRBD2. This CDR3 comprises 17 residues. V lost 4 bases to trimming and J lost 0 bases; unmatched junction nucleotides: 6. In germline, CDR1 is SEHNR, CDR2 FQNEAQ (reference sequence). The chain's CDR3 is CASSSTSGRRSSYEQYF. The DNA of the CDR3 is TGTGCCAGCAGCTCGACTAGCGGGAGGCGAAGCTCCTACGAGCAGTACTTC.

This sequence joins TRBV19 and TRBJ1-5; 9 positions match TRBD1. V trimming: 4 bases; J trimming: 6 bases; junction bases outside the gene matches: 7. The CDR3 consists of 15 residues. Germline V gene lookup returns CDR1 LNHDA and CDR2 SQIVND (reference sequence). The CDR3 nucleotides are TGTGCCAGTAGTACGTACCGGGACAGGGTTCAGCCCCAGCATTTT. The encoded protein is CASSTYRDRVQPQHF.

Notes on this clone: Its ends do not fully match the called genes, so a read error is possible. J is TRBJ2-7 and V is TRBV28, with 9 bases matching TRBD2. The V gene's germline CDR1 is MDHEN and CDR2 SYDVKM. This CDR3 contains 11 residues. The CDR3 protein is CASSLREGPQF. Written as DNA, the CDR3 is TGTGCCAGCAGTTTGCGGGAGGGCCCCCAATTC. Full variable domain (outside the CDR3, taken from reference TRBV28 and TRBJ2-7): DVKVTQSSRYLVKRTGEKVFLECVQDMDHENMFWYRQDPGLGLRLIYFSYDVKMKEKGDIPEGYSVSREKKERFSLILESASTNQTSMYLCASSLREGPQFGPGTRLTVT.

At least ten counts were recorded for this clone. V and J are TRBV10-3 and TRBJ1-4; no definite D call. The CDR3 runs 13 residues. V was pared by 2 bases and J by 6 bases, with 7 bases between. Germline V gene lookup returns CDR1 ENHRY and CDR2 SYGVKD. This CDR3 reads CAISEPRDEKLFF. The CDR3 DNA reads TGTGCCATCAGTGAGCCGCGGGATGAAAAACTGTTTTTT.

This clone was detected ten times or more. The same CDR3 also results from other DNA sequences found in this sample. J is TRBJ2-2 and V is TRBV18; no clear D gene. The CDR3 length is 15 residues. V was pared by 1 base and J by 0 bases, with 6 bases between. Per the germline V gene, CDR1 is KGHSH and CDR2 is LQKENI. The CDR3: CASSPRLTNTGELFF. DNA of the CDR3: TGTGCCAGCTCACCACGGCTAACGAACACCGGGGAGCTGTTTTTT.

In this sample, this clone turned up a few times. A much larger clone differs by one base, so this may be a read error. Distinct nucleotide sequences in the sample also encode this CDR3. The V gene is TRBV6-1, the J gene TRBJ1-1, with 7 bases that match TRBD1. CDR1 and CDR2 (germline): MNHNS, SASEGT. The CDR3 is 13 residues long. Written as DNA, the CDR3 is TGTGCCAGCGGGGGACAGATGAGAACTGAAGCCTTCTTT. Its protein product is CASGGQMRTEAFF.

The J gene is TRBJ1-4, the V gene TRBV10-2; D perhaps matches TRBD1 (5 bases). Per the germline V gene, CDR1 is WSHSY and CDR2 is SAAADI. The CDR3 loop spans 14 amino acids. Trimming stripped 7 bases from V and 5 bases from J, with 14 bases between. For the CDR3, the DNA is TGCGCCAGCATGGGGTACGGGGGGAATGAAAAACTGTTTTTT. Translated, it gives CASMGYGGNEKLFF.

This sequence joins TRBV4-3 and TRBJ2-5; D may be TRBD1 or TRBD2 (5 bases each). Trimming took 0 bases from V and 1 from J, leaving 9 bases between them. The germline V gene encodes CDR1 LGHNA and CDR2 YSLEER. The CDR3 runs 15 residues. Here the CDR3 reads CASSQERGTQETQYF. The CDR3 DNA is TGCGCCAGCAGCCAAGAGAGGGGAACCCAAGAGACCCAGTACTTC.

This chain uses TRBV5-1 with TRBJ1-1; D unresolved. The CDR3 loop spans 17 amino acids. The V end lost 0 bases, the J end lost 0 bases, and 15 bases lay between the germline ends. Germline V lookup: CDR1 SGHRS, CDR2 YFSETQ. The CDR3 is CASSLVSAGALNTEAFF. The CDR3 nucleotides are TGCGCCAGCAGCTTGGTTTCCGCAGGAGCGTTGAACACTGAAGCTTTCTTT.

The chain combines TRBV4-1 with TRBJ1-5; no firm D call. V was pared by 1 base and J by 8 bases, with 9 bases between. CDR1 is MGHRA and CDR2 is YSYEKL in the germline V gene. The length of the CDR3 is 13 residues. The chain's CDR3 is CASSQVLLEPQHF. The CDR3, as DNA: TGCGCCAGCAGCCAAGTCCTTTTGGAGCCCCAGCATTTT.

This chain uses TRBV28 with TRBJ2-4, with 8 bases fitting TRBD2. Unmatched junction bases numbered 7, after V lost 3 bases and J lost 0 bases. From germline, CDR1 is MDHEN and CDR2 SYDVKM. The CDR3 runs to 17 residues. The CDR3 nucleotides read TGTGCCAGCAGTTTCCCACTAGCGGTAGGAGCCAAAAACATTCAGTACTTC. Encoded protein: CASSFPLAVGAKNIQYF. The entire variable domain, with the rest obtained from reference TRBV28 and TRBJ2-4, is as follows: DVKVTQSSRYLVKRTGEKVFLECVQDMDHENMFWYRQDPGLGLRLIYFSYDVKMKEKGDIPEGYSVSREKKERFSLILESASTNQTSMYLCASSFPLAVGAKNIQYFGAGTRLSVL.

This chain joins TRBV2 and TRBJ1-1, with TRBD1 matching 7 bases. The V segment lost 1 base and the J segment 4 bases; nucleotides outside the gene matches: 6. The CDR3 contains 15 residues. The germline gives CDR1 SNHLY, CDR2 FYNNEI. The DNA of the CDR3 is TGTGCCAGCAGTGAAGGACAGGGTAGGACCACTGAAGCTTTCTTT. The encoded protein is CASSEGQGRTTEAFF. The whole variable domain, remainder taken from reference TRBV2 and TRBJ1-1, is EPEVTQTPSHQVTQMGQEVILRCVPISNHLYFYWYRQILGQKVEFLVSFYNNEISEKSEIFDDQFSVERPDGSNFTLKIRSTKLEDSAMYFCASSEGQGRTTEAFFGQGTRLTVV.

Remarks on this clone: With a far larger clone one base away, a read error is the likely cause. This chain connects TRBV5-1 to TRBJ2-2, with D possibly being TRBD1 (7 bases). The CDR3 has 17 amino acids. Trimming removed 0 bases from V and 6 bases from J, with 18 bases in between. Looked up from germline, CDR1 is SGHRS and CDR2 is YFSETQ. The CDR3 protein is CASSLGAGQCFSGELFF. CDR3 DNA sequence: TGCGCCAGCAGCTTGGGTGCGGGACAGTGTTTTTCCGGGGAGCTGTTTTTT.

In its sample, this clone was seen a few times. The V call is TRBV9, the J call TRBJ2-5; 9 nucleotides agree with TRBD2. Germline V gene sequence: CDR1 SGDLS, CDR2 YYNGEE. The V and J ends lost 5 bases and 4 bases, in that order; junction bases with no gene match: 9. CDR3 length: 15 residues. CDR3 sequence reads: CASSPYSGSAETQYF. In DNA form, the CDR3 reads TGTGCCAGCAGTCCCTATAGCGGGAGCGCAGAGACCCAGTACTTC. Combining the CDR3 with reference TRBV9 and TRBJ2-5 gives the whole variable domain DSGVTQTPKHLITATGQRVTLRCSPRSGDLSVYWYQQSLDQGLQFLIQYYNGEERAKGNILERFSAQQFPDLHSELNLSSLELGDSALYFCASSPYSGSAETQYFGPGTRLLVL.